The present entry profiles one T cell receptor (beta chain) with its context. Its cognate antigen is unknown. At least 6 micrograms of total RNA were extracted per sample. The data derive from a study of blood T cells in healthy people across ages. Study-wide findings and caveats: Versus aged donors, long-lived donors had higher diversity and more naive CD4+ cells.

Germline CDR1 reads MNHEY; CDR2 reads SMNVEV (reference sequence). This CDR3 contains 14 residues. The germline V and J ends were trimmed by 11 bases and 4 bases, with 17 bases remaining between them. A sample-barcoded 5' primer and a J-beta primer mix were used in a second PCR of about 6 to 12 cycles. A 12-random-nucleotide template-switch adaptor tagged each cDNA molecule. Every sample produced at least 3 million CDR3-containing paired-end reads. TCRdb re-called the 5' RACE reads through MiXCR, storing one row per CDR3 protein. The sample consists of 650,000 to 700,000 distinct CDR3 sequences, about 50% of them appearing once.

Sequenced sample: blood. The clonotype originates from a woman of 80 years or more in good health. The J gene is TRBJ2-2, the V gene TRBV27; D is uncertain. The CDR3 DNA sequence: TGTGCCGGGCGAGAAAAGTGGAGCACCGGGGAGCTGTTTTTT. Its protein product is CAGREKWSTGELFF.